This T cell receptor (beta chain) was sequenced during a study of identical twins. Study-wide findings and caveats: Whereas memory repertoires showed no such difference, abundant cord blood beta clonotypes carried fewer insertions.

The ends lost 4 bases at V and 9 bases at J; junction bases unmatched: 4. The CDR3 loop spans 13 amino acids. Germline values: CDR1 MNHEY, CDR2 SMNVEV (reference sequence). About this clonotype: Its antigen is unidentified.

TCRdb analysed the 5' RACE reads with MiXCR anew, one entry per CDR3 protein. The table records hundreds of thousands of distinct CDR3 sequences, about 20% of them present only once. The same sample was also used in a study of T cells expressing NK-cell markers. This second report adds: Most of the eight sequenced donors were classified as HCMV-seropositive, and one was classified as seronegative.

The chain has TRBV27 and TRBJ2-1, with 9 bases that match TRBD2. Sequencing used PBMCs. This TCR was recovered from a woman between 18 and 29 years old in good health. The CDR3 DNA is TGTGCCAGCAGTTGGCGGGAGGGCCTTGAGCAGTTCTTC. This codes for CASSWREGLEQFF.